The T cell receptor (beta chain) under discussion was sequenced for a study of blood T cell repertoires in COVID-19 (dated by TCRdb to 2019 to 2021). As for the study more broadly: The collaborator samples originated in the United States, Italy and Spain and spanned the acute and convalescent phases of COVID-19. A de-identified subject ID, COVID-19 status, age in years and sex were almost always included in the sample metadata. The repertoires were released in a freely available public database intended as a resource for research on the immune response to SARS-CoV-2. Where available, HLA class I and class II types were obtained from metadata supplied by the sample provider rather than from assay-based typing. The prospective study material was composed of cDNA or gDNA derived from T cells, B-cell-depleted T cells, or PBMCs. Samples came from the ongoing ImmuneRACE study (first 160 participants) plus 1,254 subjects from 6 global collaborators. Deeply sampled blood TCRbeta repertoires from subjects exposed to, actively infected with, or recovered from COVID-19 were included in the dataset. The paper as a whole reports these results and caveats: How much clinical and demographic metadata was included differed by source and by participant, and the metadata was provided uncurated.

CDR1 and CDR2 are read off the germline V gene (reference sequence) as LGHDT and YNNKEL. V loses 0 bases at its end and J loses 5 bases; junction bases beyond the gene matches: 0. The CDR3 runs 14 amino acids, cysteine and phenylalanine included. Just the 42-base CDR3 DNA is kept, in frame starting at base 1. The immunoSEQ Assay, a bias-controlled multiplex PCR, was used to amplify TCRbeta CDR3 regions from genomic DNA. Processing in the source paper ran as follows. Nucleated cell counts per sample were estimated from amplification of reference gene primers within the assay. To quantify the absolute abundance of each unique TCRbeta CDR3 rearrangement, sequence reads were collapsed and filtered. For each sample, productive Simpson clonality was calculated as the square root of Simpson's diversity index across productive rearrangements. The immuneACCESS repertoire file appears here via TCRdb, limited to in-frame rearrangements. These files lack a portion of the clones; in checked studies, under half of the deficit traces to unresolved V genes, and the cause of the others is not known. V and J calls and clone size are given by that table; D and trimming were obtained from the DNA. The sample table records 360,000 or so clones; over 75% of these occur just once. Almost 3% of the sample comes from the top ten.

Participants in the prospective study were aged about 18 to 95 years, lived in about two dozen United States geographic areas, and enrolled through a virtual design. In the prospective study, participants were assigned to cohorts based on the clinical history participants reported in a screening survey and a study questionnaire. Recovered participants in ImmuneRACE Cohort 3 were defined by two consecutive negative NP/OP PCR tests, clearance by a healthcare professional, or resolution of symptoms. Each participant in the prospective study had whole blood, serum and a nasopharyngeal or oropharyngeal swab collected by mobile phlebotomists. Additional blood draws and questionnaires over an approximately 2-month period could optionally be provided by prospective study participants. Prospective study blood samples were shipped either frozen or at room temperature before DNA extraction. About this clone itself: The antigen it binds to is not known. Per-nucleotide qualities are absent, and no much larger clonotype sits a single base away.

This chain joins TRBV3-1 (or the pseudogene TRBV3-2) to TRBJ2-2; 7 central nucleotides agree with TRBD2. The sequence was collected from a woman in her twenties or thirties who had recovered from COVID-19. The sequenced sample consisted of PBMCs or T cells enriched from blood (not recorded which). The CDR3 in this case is CASSQEGGTGELFF. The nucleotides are TGTGCCAGCAGCCAAGAGGGGGGGACCGGGGAGCTGTTTTTT.